This T cell receptor (beta chain) was found in a study of early T cells in non-severe SARS-CoV-2 infection. On the study more broadly: The input, bulk RNA from unsorted whole blood, was sequenced, and chains were unpaired.

Individual cDNA molecules received unique molecular identifiers. TCRdb used MiXCR to reprocess the 5' RACE reads, holding one entry per CDR3 protein. The sample records under 75,000 distinct CDR3 sequences, about 13% being singletons. The CDR3 has 15 amino acids. The V gene's germline CDR1 is LNHDA and CDR2 SQIVND (reference sequence). Trimming stripped 8 bases from V and 0 bases from J, with 17 bases between. This clonotype showed up many times. The antigen is undetermined. Study-wide results and limits: Matching with VDJdb favored anti-spike CD8 responses (missing private and CD4 specificities).

The source is an adult who was a healthcare worker with PCR-confirmed SARS-CoV-2 infection or an uninfected control (not recorded which). The chain combines TRBV19 with TRBJ2-7; the D gene could be TRBD1 or TRBD2 (5 bases each). Sample: whole blood. The CDR3 DNA follows: TGTGCCAGTGGCCCTACGGGACGAAGCTCCTACGAGCAGTACTTC. As protein: CASGPTGRSSYEQYF.